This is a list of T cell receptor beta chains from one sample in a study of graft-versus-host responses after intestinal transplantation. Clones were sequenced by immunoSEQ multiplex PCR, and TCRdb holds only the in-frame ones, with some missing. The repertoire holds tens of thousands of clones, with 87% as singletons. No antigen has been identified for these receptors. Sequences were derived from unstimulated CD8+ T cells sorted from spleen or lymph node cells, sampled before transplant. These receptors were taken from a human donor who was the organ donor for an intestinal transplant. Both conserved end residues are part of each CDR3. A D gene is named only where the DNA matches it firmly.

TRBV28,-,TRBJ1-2,CASRLGTARVYGYTF
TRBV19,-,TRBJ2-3,CASSIIAGSTDTQYF
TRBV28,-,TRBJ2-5,CASRRQGVIGETQYF
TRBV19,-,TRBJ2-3,CASAPQLDTDTQYF
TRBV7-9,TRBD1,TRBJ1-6,CASTGQGVGNSPLHF
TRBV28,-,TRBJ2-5,CASSSQEAPENWTQYF
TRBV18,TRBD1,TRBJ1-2,CASSPEGTGKYGYTF
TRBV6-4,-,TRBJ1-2,CASSDAGVANYGYTF
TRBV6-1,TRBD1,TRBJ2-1,CASSPGTGFHNEQFF
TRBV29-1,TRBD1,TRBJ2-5,CSVQRPDRTQETQYF
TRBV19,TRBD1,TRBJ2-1,CASSLGYDRDATYNEQFF
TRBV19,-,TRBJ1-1,CASTPVGLGNTEAFF
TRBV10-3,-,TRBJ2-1,CAISEWTDYNEQFF
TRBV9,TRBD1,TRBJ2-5,CASSVVPGGQETQYF
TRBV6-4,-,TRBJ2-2,CASSEGNTGELFF
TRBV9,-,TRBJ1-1,CASSPQAGGSGMNTEAFF
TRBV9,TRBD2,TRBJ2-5,CASSALAGGKETQYF
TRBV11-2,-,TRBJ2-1,CASSGRVGPRSSEQFF
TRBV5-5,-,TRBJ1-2,CASSLGDSGGYTF
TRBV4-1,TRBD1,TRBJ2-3,CASSQGTGGADTQYF
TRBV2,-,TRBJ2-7,CASSAALGETYEQYF
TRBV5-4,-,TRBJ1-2,CASSAGGALDTF
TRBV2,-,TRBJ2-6,CASSEGDPNSGANVLTF
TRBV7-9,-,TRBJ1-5,CASSDRTGDQPQHF
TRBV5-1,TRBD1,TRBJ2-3,CASSQDRGRLRDTQYF
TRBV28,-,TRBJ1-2,CASTDLWEDYGYTF